What follows describes a single TCR beta chain. This table comes from immunoSEQ multiplex PCR, and its TCRdb copy is limited to in-frame clones, with some not included. The sample shows about 110,000 clones, 80% to 95% of them seen only once. The entry originates in a study of siplizumab effects on memory and regulatory T cells. Trimming cost V 6 bases and J 5 bases; bases outside gene matches: 10. The CDR3 contains 15 residues. CDR1 MNHNY and CDR2 SVGAGI come from the germline V gene (reference sequence). V usage is TRBV6-6 and J usage is TRBJ1-5; TRBD1 aligns across 7 bases. The source is a human donor in good health. Sequenced: CD4+ T cells sorted from blood. The CDR3 loop is CASSQGGSNHQPQHF. CDR3 nucleotides: TGTGCCAGCAGCCAGGGGGGCTCCAACCATCAGCCCCAGCATTTT.